The 31 T cell receptor beta chains below all came from one sample that was sequenced in a study of blood T cell repertoires in COVID-19. Sequencing used immunoSEQ multiplex PCR; TCRdb keeps in-frame clones, though not all of them. The table lists 150,000 to 200,000 clones, around 83% of them singletons. Sequencing was performed on PBMCs or T cells enriched from blood (not recorded which). These receptors were obtained from a man aged 50 to 59 who had recovered from COVID-19.

V and J are TRBV7-9 and TRBJ1-1; D not resolved. Germline V lookup: CDR1 SEHNR, CDR2 FQNEAQ (reference sequence). The CDR3 is made up of 13 amino acids. V gave up 5 bases and J gave up 0 bases, with 7 bases separating them. The CDR3 is CASSVPVNTEAFF. As DNA, the CDR3 is TGTGCCAGCAGCGTTCCGGTGAACACTGAAGCTTTCTTT.

In regard to this clone: Other DNA sequences in the sample encode the same CDR3. The genes are TRBV6-1 and TRBJ2-2, with TRBD2 matching over 12 bases. Trimming cost V 2 bases and J 6 bases; bases outside gene matches: 1. The CDR3 sequence is 15 residues long. Germline V lookup: CDR1 MNHNS, CDR2 SASEGT. In nucleotides, the CDR3 is TGTGCCAGCAGTGAACTAGCGGGGGGGCCCGGGGAGCTGTTTTTT. As protein: CASSELAGGPGELFF.

The V and J genes are TRBV30 and TRBJ2-3; 7 nucleotides line up with TRBD2. With 3 bases clipped from V and 0 bases from J, the junction kept 9 bases outside the gene matches. The CDR3 consists of 16 residues. From germline, CDR1 is GTSNPN and CDR2 SVGIG (reference sequence). The CDR3 is CAWRRPSGISTDTQYF. In DNA, the CDR3 is TGTGCCTGGAGAAGGCCTAGCGGAATAAGCACAGATACGCAGTATTTT.

The genes are TRBV3-1 (or the pseudogene TRBV3-2) and TRBJ2-5; D may be TRBD1 (5 bases). Trimming removed 0 bases at V and 7 bases at J, with 12 bases between. From germline, CDR1 is LGHDT and CDR2 YNNKEL (reference sequence). The CDR3 is 14 residues long. The CDR3 sequence: CASSQDQQGRTQYF. CDR3 nucleotides: TGTGCCAGCAGCCAAGATCAGCAGGGAAGGACCCAGTACTTC.

The chain employs TRBV7-2 and TRBJ1-2; 7 nucleotides match TRBD1. The germline gives CDR1 SGHTA, CDR2 FQGNSA. The CDR3 is 15 residues long. The J segment lost 2 bases and the V segment lost 0 bases, leaving 3 bases of the junction unmatched. The CDR3 sequence: CASSLAAGGNYGYTF. CDR3 sequence (DNA): TGTGCCAGCAGCTTAGCGGCAGGGGGGAACTATGGCTACACCTTC.

V is TRBV18 and J is TRBJ2-7; 11 bases align to TRBD1. After removal of 1 base from V and 4 bases from J, the junction contained 9 bases not matched to a gene. This CDR3 region has 17 residues. From germline, CDR1 is KGHSH and CDR2 LQKENI. As DNA, the CDR3 is TGTGCCAGCTCACCACTATCAACCGGACAGGGGGCTTACGAGCAGTACTTC. Translated: CASSPLSTGQGAYEQYF.

The sample holds a few counts of this clone. The J gene is TRBJ1-6, the V gene TRBV3-1 (or the pseudogene TRBV3-2), with D perhaps matching TRBD1 (6 bases). Per germline, CDR1 LGHDT and CDR2 YNNKEL (reference sequence). Trimming shortened V by 4 bases and J by 7 bases, and 11 bases separated the two germline ends. This CDR3 has 14 residues. CDR3 bases: TGTGCCAGCAGCCCCACAGGGCGGAATTCACCCCTCCACTTT. It codes for CASSPTGRNSPLHF.

The rearrangement uses TRBV5-1 and TRBJ2-2; 9 bases agree with TRBD1. Trimming removed 3 bases from V and 6 bases from J; junction bases left unmatched: 12. The CDR3 loop spans 17 amino acids. Germline V gene sequence: CDR1 SGHRS, CDR2 YFSETQ. The CDR3 coding sequence is TGCGCCAGCAGCTACGCCGGGACAGGGCGAGGCGCCGGGGAGCTGTTTTTT. It encodes CASSYAGTGRGAGELFF.

The chain carries TRBV19 and TRBJ1-2, with 10 bases fitting TRBD1. The CDR3 is 15 residues long. The J segment lost 10 bases and the V segment lost 5 bases, leaving 13 bases of the junction unmatched. From germline, CDR1 is LNHDA and CDR2 SQIVND (reference sequence). CDR3 sequence reads: CASSRETGTGVVYTF. The CDR3 nucleotides are TGTGCCAGTAGTCGGGAAACCGGGACAGGGGTTGTCTACACCTTC.

This chain links TRBV27 with TRBJ1-1; possibly TRBD1 for D (6 bases). This CDR3 is built from 15 residues. Germline V lookup: CDR1 MNHEY, CDR2 SMNVEV (reference sequence). V was clipped by 2 bases and J by 1 base, with 11 bases between them. The DNA of the CDR3 is TGTGCCAGCAGTTTAAAAGGGACACAGAACACTGAAGCTTTCTTT. This gives the protein CASSLKGTQNTEAFF.

The chain employs TRBV7-8 and TRBJ2-2, with a tentative D call TRBD1 (6 bases). The CDR3 has 16 amino acids. The V gene lost 1 base and the J gene lost 5 bases, with 14 bases spanning the gap. Germline V gene sequence: CDR1 SGHVS, CDR2 FQNEAQ. The CDR3 loop is CASSLGPGQRTGELFF. In nucleotides, the CDR3 is TGTGCCAGCAGCTTAGGGCCGGGACAACGGACCGGGGAGCTGTTTTTT.

This rearrangement joins TRBV3-1 (or the pseudogene TRBV3-2) to TRBJ2-5; 9 bases fit TRBD1. V dropped 4 bases and J dropped 7; count of bases not matched to a gene: 4. The V gene's germline CDR1 is LGHDT and CDR2 YNNKEL (reference sequence). CDR3 size: 13 residues. The DNA for the CDR3 is TGTGCCAGCAGCCTAGAACAGGGGGCGACCCAGTACTTC. Protein product: CASSLEQGATQYF.

The chain carries TRBV19 and TRBJ2-2; D is possibly TRBD2 (6 bases). This CDR3 is built from 14 residues. Trimming removed 5 bases at V and 2 bases at J, with 9 bases between. Germline CDR1 is LNHDA and CDR2 is SQIVND (reference sequence). CDR3: CASSLRGNTGELFF. CDR3 DNA sequence: TGTGCCAGTAGTCTGCGGGGCAACACCGGGGAGCTGTTTTTT.

J is TRBJ1-2 and V is TRBV6-1, with D uncertain. Germline V gene sequence: CDR1 MNHNS, CDR2 SASEGT. CDR3 length: 13 amino acids. Trimming took off 2 bases at V and 6 bases at J, with 10 bases between the two ends. The CDR3, as DNA: TGTGCCAGCAGTGAAAGAGGGCAGGATGGCTACACCTTC. Translating gives CASSERGQDGYTF.

This clone came up once. CDR3 protein: CATLDRDTEAFF. CDR3 DNA sequence: TGTGCCACCCTTGACAGGGACACTGAAGCTTTCTTT. The chain links TRBV24-1 to TRBJ1-1, with TRBD1 matching 7 bases. This CDR3 is built from 12 residues. The germline gives CDR1 KGHDR, CDR2 SFDVKD. With V trimmed by 9 bases and J by 3 bases, 3 bases remained unmatched.

This rearrangement joins TRBV18 to TRBJ1-1, with D unresolved. Trimming removed 3 bases at V and 7 bases at J, with 12 bases between. Germline V gene lookup returns CDR1 KGHSH and CDR2 LQKENI. This CDR3 contains 13 residues. CDR3 amino acids: CASSPREPHEAFF. CDR3 DNA: TGTGCCAGCTCACCCCGGGAACCCCATGAAGCTTTCTTT.

This chain uses TRBV5-5 with TRBJ2-3; 8 bases map to TRBD2. The length of the CDR3 is 16 residues. The V gene end was trimmed by 5 bases and the J gene end by 2 bases; junction bases not matched to a gene: 10. CDR1 and CDR2 from the germline V gene are SGHKS and YYEKEE (reference sequence). CDR3 amino acids: CASRSLAGGPTDTQYF. In DNA, the CDR3 is TGTGCCAGCAGGAGTCTTGCGGGGGGCCCCACAGATACGCAGTATTTT.

The chain joins TRBV5-1 to TRBJ1-2; D unresolved. V lost 0 bases and J lost 4, with 7 bases in between. Germline CDR1 is SGHRS and CDR2 is YFSETQ. This CDR3 is built from 13 residues. CDR3 DNA: TGCGCCAGCAGCTTGGCCAGAACCTATGGCTACACCTTC. Protein sequence: CASSLARTYGYTF.

The genes are TRBV29-1 and TRBJ2-1; D is perhaps TRBD2 (5 bases). Germline V gives CDR1 SQVTM, CDR2 ANQGSEA. The length of the CDR3 is 14 residues. The CDR3 DNA follows: TGCAGTGCGCGCGCACGGGGTTTCTACAATGAGCAGTTCTTC. This codes for CSARARGFYNEQFF.

The CDR3 DNA follows: TGTGCCATCAGCCAGGGGTACGAGCAGTACTTC. Translated: CAISQGYEQYF. The V call is TRBV10-3, the J call TRBJ2-7; weak D call: TRBD1 (6 bases). Germline V CDR1 and CDR2: ENHRY, SYGVKD. Deletions cut 6 bases from V and 4 bases from J, with 7 bases between. This CDR3 spans 11 amino acids.

This clone was seen more than once but under ten times. Other nucleotide sequences from this sample produce the same CDR3. The chain combines TRBV6-1 with TRBJ1-5; D is undetermined. In germline, CDR1 is MNHNS, CDR2 SASEGT. The V end was cut by 0 bases, the J end by 0 bases, with 3 bases between. This CDR3 is 14 amino acids long. As DNA, the CDR3 is TGTGCCAGCAGTGAAGCGTATAGCAATCAGCCCCAGCATTTT. Translated, it gives CASSEAYSNQPQHF.

This chain uses TRBV7-6 with TRBJ2-2; 10 bases agree with TRBD1. The CDR3 runs to 15 residues. Germline V gene data show CDR1 as SGHVS and CDR2 as FNYEAQ. V lost 5 bases and J lost 5; bases outside the gene matches: 5. The chain's CDR3 is CASSPTGQGTGELFF. DNA of the CDR3: TGTGCCAGCAGCCCGACGGGACAGGGGACCGGGGAGCTGTTTTTT.

The J gene is TRBJ1-1, the V gene TRBV5-1; 8 nucleotides align to TRBD1. CDR3 length: 14 amino acids. The germline CDR1 and CDR2 sequences are SGHRS and YFSETQ. The J segment lost 1 base and the V segment lost 3 bases, leaving 2 bases of the junction unmatched. The CDR3 region is CASSSTGENTEAFF. Written as DNA, the CDR3 is TGCGCCAGCAGCTCGACAGGGGAGAACACTGAAGCTTTCTTT.

V usage is TRBV6-6 and J usage is TRBJ1-2, with no clear D. The CDR3 totals 15 residues. CDR1 is MNHNY, CDR2 SVGAGI, per germline (reference sequence). Between the trimmed V and J ends, which lost 6 bases and 1 base, there was a span of 15 bases. The CDR3 DNA reads TGTGCCAGCAGAACTACAATAGACCGTAACTATGGCTACACCTTC. It yields the protein CASRTTIDRNYGYTF.

The rearrangement joins TRBV28 to TRBJ1-2; D gene unclear. V lost 2 bases to trimming and J lost 6 bases, with 13 bases between them. The CDR3 length is 14 residues. The germline V gene has CDR1 MDHEN and CDR2 SYDVKM. The DNA of the CDR3 is TGTGCCAGCAGTTTAGGAGGGTTTACAGATGGCTACACCTTC. This encodes CASSLGGFTDGYTF.

A word on this clone: Other DNA sequences in the same sample also yield this CDR3. The V call is TRBV5-4, the J call TRBJ1-2, with TRBD1 matching 9 bases. Trimming removed 1 base from V and 6 bases from J; junction bases left unmatched: 1. This CDR3 is built from 13 residues. Germline CDR1 SGHNT, CDR2 YYREEE (reference sequence). Here the CDR3 DNA reads TGTGCCAGCAGCTTGACAGGGGGCGATGGCTACACCTTC. It translates to CASSLTGGDGYTF.

The genes are TRBV30 and TRBJ1-1, with D maybe TRBD1 (5 bases). Germline V CDR1 and CDR2: GTSNPN, SVGIG (reference sequence). This CDR3 comprises 14 residues. V lost 7 bases and J 5 bases, leaving 20 bases between the germline ends. CDR3 coding DNA: TGTGCCTACAAACCGGGACTCATGGGGACTGAAGCTTTCTTT. Translated: CAYKPGLMGTEAFF.

V usage is TRBV9 and J usage is TRBJ1-1; no reliable D call. The CDR3 is made up of 14 amino acids. With 3 bases removed from V and 0 bases from J, the gap between germline ends came to 9 bases. Germline V lookup: CDR1 SGDLS, CDR2 YYNGEE. Written as DNA, the CDR3 is TGTGCCAGCAGCGCCCGACACCTGAACACTGAAGCTTTCTTT. Its protein is CASSARHLNTEAFF. Based on the CDR3 plus reference TRBV9 and TRBJ1-1, the full variable domain is DSGVTQTPKHLITATGQRVTLRCSPRSGDLSVYWYQQSLDQGLQFLIQYYNGEERAKGNILERFSAQQFPDLHSELNLSSLELGDSALYFCASSARHLNTEAFFGQGTRLTVV.

This clone was seen more than once but under ten times. The chain is built from TRBV30 and TRBJ1-6, with 8 bases that match TRBD1. Per germline, CDR1 GTSNPN and CDR2 SVGIG (reference sequence). The CDR3 extends over 16 amino acids. Trimming took 2 bases from V and 9 from J; bases not matched to a gene: 12. CDR3 amino acids: CAWSQRTGILGSPLHF. The CDR3 bases are TGTGCCTGGAGTCAACGGACAGGGATTTTGGGTTCACCCCTCCACTTT.

Regarding this clone: A junction boundary mismatches the germline segment, possibly from a read error. This chain connects TRBV10-2 to TRBJ2-1; 8 bases are shared with TRBD2. Germline CDR1 reads WSHSY; CDR2 reads SAAADI. The CDR3 extends over 15 amino acids. CDR3: CASSEVRGGKNEQFF. The CDR3 DNA reads as TGCGCCAGTAGTGAGGTTCGGGGGGGCAAGAATGAGCAGTTCTTC.

The chain carries TRBV27 and TRBJ2-7, with D maybe TRBD1 (6 bases). The V and J ends lost 5 bases and 3 bases respectively, with 14 bases between them. The CDR3 runs to 14 residues. Germline CDR1 MNHEY, CDR2 SMNVEV (reference sequence). The CDR3, as DNA: TGTGCCAGCAGTCTACGGACAGTTAGCTACGAGCAGTACTTC. It is translated as CASSLRTVSYEQYF.